This TCR beta chain was captured in a study of blood T cell repertoires in COVID-19. About the research overall: The United States, Italy and Spain supplied acute and convalescent COVID-19 samples. T cells, B-cell-depleted T cells, or PBMCs provided the cDNA or gDNA that served as material.

This clone has a single count. In the source study's methods: Amplification from reference gene primers served as the basis for estimated nucleated cell counts. Assay: immunoSEQ multiplex PCR; the TCRdb copy retains only in-frame clones and omits some. Clonal size and the V and J genes are those of that table, whereas D and trimming came from the DNA. The sample holds about 200,000 clones, roughly 90% seen once. V was cut by 8 bases and J by 6 bases, with 24 bases left in between. CDR3 size: 16 residues. The germline V gene has CDR1 MDHEN and CDR2 SYDVKM. The rearrangement links TRBV28 to TRBJ2-3; weak D call: TRBD1 (5 bases). Material: peripheral blood. The source is a man aged 45-65 years with acute or convalescent COVID-19. The CDR3 sequence is CASEARLGKGADTQYF. The CDR3, as DNA: TGTGCCAGCGAAGCGAGACTCGGAAAAGGGGCGGATACGCAGTATTTT.